This TCR beta chain comes out of a study of shared clonotypes between healthy human individuals. The protocol was immunoSEQ multiplex PCR, while the TCRdb copy is restricted to in-frame clones and leaves out a portion. The sample has around 700,000 clones, 60% to 80% seen once. V was pared by 5 bases and J by 0 bases, with 11 bases between. Germline values: CDR1 SGHTA, CDR2 FQGNSA. The CDR3 covers 15 residues. As to this clone: Its antigen is not identified.

General study points: What limited the represented genetic and exposure-history diversity was the small number of donors. The researchers took only blood, and tissue repertoires probably look different.

The chain uses TRBV7-2 and TRBJ1-3, with D hard to call. This TCR was sampled from a woman in her twenties or thirties in good health. The source material was memory CD4+ T cells sorted from blood. As for subset: CD45RA-negative fraction. The CDR3 protein is CASSPGRSSGNTIYF. DNA for the CDR3: TGTGCCAGCAGCCCGGGCAGGAGCTCTGGAAACACCATATATTTT. The full variable domain, completed using reference TRBV7-2 and TRBJ1-3, is GAGVSQSPSNKVTEKGKDVELRCDPISGHTALYWYRQSLGQGLEFLIYFQGNSAPDKSGLPSDRFSAERTGGSVSTLTIQRTQQEDSAVYLCASSPGRSSGNTIYFGEGSWLTVV.